This T cell receptor beta chain was recovered during a study of T and B cells in COVID-19 patients. TRB rearrangements were amplified by multiplex PCR with BIOMED2 TRB-A/B primers. Using its own MiXCR run on the multiplex PCR reads, TCRdb lists one record per CDR3 protein. The sample has some 14,000 distinct CDR3 sequences; under 35% are singletons. The table lists this clonotype with a few counts. Each TRB amplification used roughly 240-550 ng of genomic DNA from blood. The V gene lost 6 bases and the J gene lost 2 bases, with 14 bases spanning the gap. This CDR3 spans 15 amino acids. The chain has TRBV12-3 or TRBV12-4 and TRBJ2-1, with a tentative D call TRBD1 (6 bases). Sequenced input: blood. The TCR comes from a human donor who had recovered from COVID-19. Written as DNA, the CDR3 is TGTGCCAGCAGCCCAGGGGATAATGCCTACAATGAGCAGTTCTTC. It specifies CASSPGDNAYNEQFF.